This T cell receptor beta chain was retrieved from a study of cytomegalovirus exposure and HLA in healthy donors. In the study overall: There were 88 million or so unique TCRs (from HLA-typed donors) in an early data release. Study-wide findings and caveats: Further analysis was carried out later, and it showed several of the most significant clusters appearing linked to common viral pathogens.

Looked up from germline, CDR1 is SGHRS and CDR2 is YFSETQ. V lost 6 bases, J lost 4 bases, and 12 bases stayed unmatched. The CDR3 runs 15 residues. In regard to this clone: Its antigen is undetermined.

Researchers ran the PCR with 60 Vbeta and 13 Jbeta primers. Sequencing was performed with immunoSEQ multiplex PCR; in TCRdb, only in-frame clones are kept and a portion is missing. This sample has about 240,000 clones, with about 77% found just once. The chain carries TRBV5-1 and TRBJ2-5; TRBD2 matches 7 bases. Material: PBMCs. The clonotype was recovered from a boy aged 10-17 years in good health and CMV-seronegative. The CDR3 DNA follows: TGCGCCAGCACTTCAGGCGGGAGACTACGAGAGACCCAGTACTTC. Protein sequence: CASTSGGRLRETQYF.